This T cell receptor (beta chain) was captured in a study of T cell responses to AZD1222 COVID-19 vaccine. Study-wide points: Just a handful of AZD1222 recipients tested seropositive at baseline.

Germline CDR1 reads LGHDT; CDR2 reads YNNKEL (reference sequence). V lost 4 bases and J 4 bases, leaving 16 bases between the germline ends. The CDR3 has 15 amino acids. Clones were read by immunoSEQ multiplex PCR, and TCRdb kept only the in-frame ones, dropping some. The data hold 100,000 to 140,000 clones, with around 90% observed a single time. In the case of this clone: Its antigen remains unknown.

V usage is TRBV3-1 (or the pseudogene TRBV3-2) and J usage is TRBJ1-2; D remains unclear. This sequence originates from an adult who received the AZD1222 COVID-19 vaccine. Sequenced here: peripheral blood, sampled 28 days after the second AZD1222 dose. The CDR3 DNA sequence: TGTGCCAGCAGCCTCGATATGTCCAGCCTCTATGGCTACACCTTC. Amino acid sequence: CASSLDMSSLYGYTF.